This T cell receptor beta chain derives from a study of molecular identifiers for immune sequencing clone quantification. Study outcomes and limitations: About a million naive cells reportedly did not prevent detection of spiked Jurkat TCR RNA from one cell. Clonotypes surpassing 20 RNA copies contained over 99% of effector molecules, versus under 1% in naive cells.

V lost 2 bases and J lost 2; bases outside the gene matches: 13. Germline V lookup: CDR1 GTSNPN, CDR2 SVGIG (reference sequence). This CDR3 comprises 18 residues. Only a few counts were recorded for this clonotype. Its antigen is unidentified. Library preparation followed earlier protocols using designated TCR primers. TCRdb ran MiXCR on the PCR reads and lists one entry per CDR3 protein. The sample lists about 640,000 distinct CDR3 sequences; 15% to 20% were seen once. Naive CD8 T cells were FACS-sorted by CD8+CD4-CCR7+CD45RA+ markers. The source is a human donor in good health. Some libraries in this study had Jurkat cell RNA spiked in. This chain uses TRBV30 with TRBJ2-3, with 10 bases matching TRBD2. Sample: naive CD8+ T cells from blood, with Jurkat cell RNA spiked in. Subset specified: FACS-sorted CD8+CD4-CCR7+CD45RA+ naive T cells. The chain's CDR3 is CAWSLSGRRNYDTDTQYF. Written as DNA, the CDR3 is TGTGCCTGGAGTCTTAGCGGGAGGCGCAACTATGACACAGATACGCAGTATTTT.